These 21 T cell receptor beta chains were sequenced from one sample in a study of cytomegalovirus exposure and HLA in healthy donors. In the PCR, 60 Vbeta and 13 Jbeta primers were used. Produced via immunoSEQ multiplex PCR; TCRdb's table is partial and in-frame only. The table shows around 180,000 clones, with 60% to 85% occurring only once. The sequenced sample was PBMCs. The source is a middle-aged man in good health and CMV-seronegative.

This chain joins TRBV4-3 and TRBJ1-5, with a tentative D call TRBD1 (5 bases). Trimming pared 1 base from V and 0 bases from J, leaving 10 bases between. CDR1 and CDR2 from the germline V gene are LGHNA and YSLEER. There are 16 residues in the CDR3. The CDR3 DNA follows: TGCGCCAGCAGCCAAGTCGCGGGGGTTAGCAATCAGCCCCAGCATTTT. Its protein is CASSQVAGVSNQPQHF.

The V call is TRBV7-9, the J call TRBJ2-6, with D possibly matching TRBD1 (5 bases). The V gene lost 5 bases and the J gene lost 0 bases, with 8 bases spanning the gap. This CDR3 spans 15 amino acids. Germline assignment: CDR1 SEHNR and CDR2 FQNEAQ (reference sequence). The CDR3 reads CASSDRSSGANVLTF. In nucleotides, the CDR3 is TGTGCCAGCAGCGACAGAAGCTCTGGGGCCAACGTCCTGACTTTC.

This chain uses TRBV5-4 with TRBJ2-3; possibly TRBD1 for D (6 bases). Germline CDR1 SGHNT, CDR2 YYREEE (reference sequence). The CDR3 is 16 residues long. Trimming took off 4 bases at V and 3 bases at J, with 18 bases between the two ends. Here the CDR3 DNA reads TGTGCCAGCAGCCTGAAATTGACAGGTCCTACAGATACGCAGTATTTT. Translation: CASSLKLTGPTDTQYF.

This chain connects TRBV6-5 to TRBJ1-4; 9 nucleotides align to TRBD1. This CDR3 has 14 residues. CDR1 MNHEY and CDR2 SVGAGI come from the germline V gene. V lost 6 bases and J lost 3; bases outside the gene matches: 2. The CDR3 coding sequence is TGTGCCAGCAGGACAGGGGGAGCTAATGAAAAACTGTTTTTT. Residues: CASRTGGANEKLFF.

The V gene is TRBV11-2, the J gene TRBJ2-3, with TRBD1 matching over 7 bases. Unmatched junction bases numbered 6, after V lost 8 bases and J lost 4 bases. The germline V gene has CDR1 SGHAT and CDR2 FQNNGV. This CDR3 spans 13 amino acids. CDR3 DNA sequence: TGTGCCAGCCATAGAGGGGGCGCAGATACGCAGTATTTT. Translation: CASHRGGADTQYF.

This chain links TRBV6-1 with TRBJ2-2; 7 bases are shared with TRBD1. This CDR3 comprises 13 residues. Germline lookup yields CDR1 MNHNS and CDR2 SASEGT. Trimming at V came to 9 bases and at J to 2 bases, leaving 3 bases not matched to a gene. CDR3 region: CASWDSNTGELFF. The CDR3 DNA follows: TGTGCCAGTTGGGACAGCAACACCGGGGAGCTGTTTTTT.

The chain has TRBV4-3 and TRBJ2-5; D is possibly TRBD1 (6 bases). Trimming stripped 0 bases from V and 4 bases from J, with 12 bases between. CDR3 length: 15 amino acids. Per germline, CDR1 LGHNA and CDR2 YSLEER. DNA for the CDR3: TGCGCCAGCAGCCAAGATTGGGGGCCAGCAGAGACCCAGTACTTC. This encodes CASSQDWGPAETQYF.

V and J are TRBV5-1 and TRBJ1-2; TRBD1 matches at 7 bases. V was pared by 0 bases and J by 3 bases, with 11 bases of the junction left unmatched. Germline V gene lookup returns CDR1 SGHRS and CDR2 YFSETQ. This CDR3 has 17 amino acids. The CDR3 here is CASSLAPREGADYGYTF. The CDR3 DNA reads TGCGCCAGCAGCTTGGCCCCACGAGAGGGGGCGGACTATGGCTACACCTTC.

This clone was seen a few times. This chain connects TRBV7-2 to TRBJ1-1; D gene ambiguous. CDR1 and CDR2 from the germline V gene are SGHTA and FQGNSA. V was trimmed by 1 base and J by 0 bases, leaving 15 bases between them. The CDR3 covers 17 residues. The CDR3 spells CASSLDGPLRMNTEAFF. CDR3 DNA sequence: TGTGCCAGCAGCTTAGATGGGCCCCTCCGCATGAACACTGAAGCTTTCTTT. The whole variable domain, remainder taken from reference TRBV7-2 and TRBJ1-1, is GAGVSQSPSNKVTEKGKDVELRCDPISGHTALYWYRQSLGQGLEFLIYFQGNSAPDKSGLPSDRFSAERTGGSVSTLTIQRTQQEDSAVYLCASSLDGPLRMNTEAFFGQGTRLTVV.

V gene TRBV5-1 combines with J gene TRBJ1-2; tentative D call: TRBD1 (5 bases). The V end was cut by 0 bases, the J end by 6 bases, with 9 bases between. Germline values: CDR1 SGHRS, CDR2 YFSETQ. CDR3 length: 13 residues. The chain's CDR3 is CASSLETGDGYTF. Written as DNA, the CDR3 is TGCGCCAGCAGCTTGGAAACAGGAGATGGCTACACCTTC.

The chain carries TRBV27 and TRBJ1-6; 7 nucleotides match TRBD1. This CDR3 has 17 residues. J lost 11 bases, V lost 5 bases, and 18 bases had no gene match. Germline-derived CDR1 and CDR2 are MNHEY and SMNVEV (reference sequence). CDR3 DNA: TGTGCCAGCAGTGATCGGACAGGCTTCGCGGGAGGGACACCCCTCCACTTT. It translates to CASSDRTGFAGGTPLHF.

The chain carries TRBV7-9 and TRBJ1-5, with D unresolved. Trimming left V 5 bases short and J 6 bases short, with 17 bases between. CDR3 length: 15 residues. Germline-derived CDR1 and CDR2 are SEHNR and FQNEAQ (reference sequence). CDR3 amino acids: CASSGGPLGSQPQHF. The CDR3, as DNA: TGTGCCAGCAGCGGAGGACCCCTGGGGAGTCAGCCCCAGCATTTT.

The chain carries TRBV5-1 and TRBJ2-2; D is possibly TRBD1 (7 bases). V shed 4 bases and J shed 6 bases, with 19 bases lying between them. The germline V gene encodes CDR1 SGHRS and CDR2 YFSETQ. The CDR3 length is 16 residues. The DNA for the CDR3 is TGCGCCAGCAGCCCGGGGGCAGGGGGTCACTCCGGGGAGCTGTTTTTT. This translates into CASSPGAGGHSGELFF.

The chain has TRBV10-1 and TRBJ2-2, with D tentatively TRBD2 (6 bases). Looked up from germline, CDR1 is WNHNN and CDR2 is SYGVQD (reference sequence). This CDR3 comprises 15 residues. V was pared by 5 bases and J by 4 bases, with 14 bases between. The CDR3 is CASSLQRAGTGELFF. The DNA of the CDR3 is TGCGCCAGCAGTCTTCAGCGGGCGGGCACCGGGGAGCTGTTTTTT.

This clone was picked up a small number of times. The V gene is TRBV7-7, the J gene TRBJ2-7; 11 bases fit TRBD1. The CDR3 contains 14 residues. V shed 5 bases and J 6 bases; nucleotides not matched to a gene: 6. Germline V gene lookup returns CDR1 SSHAT and CDR2 FNYEAQ (reference sequence). The CDR3 protein is CASSPGTGGLEQYF. The CDR3 DNA reads as TGTGCCAGCAGCCCCGGGACAGGGGGTCTCGAGCAGTACTTC.

The genes are TRBV18 and TRBJ2-3; weak D call: TRBD2 (5 bases). Germline V CDR1 and CDR2: KGHSH, LQKENI. Trimming shortened V by 2 bases and J by 4 bases, and 13 bases separated the two germline ends. This CDR3 region has 15 residues. In DNA form, the CDR3 reads TGTGCCAGCTCACCAGAGGGAAGGGTGGCAGATACGCAGTATTTT. Translating it yields CASSPEGRVADTQYF.

V usage is TRBV4-3 and J usage is TRBJ2-5, with TRBD1 identical over 9 bases. This CDR3 contains 14 residues. Germline CDR1 and CDR2: LGHNA and YSLEER. The trim removed 1 base at V and 9 bases at J, leaving 6 bases unmatched. CDR3 sequence reads: CASSQGDRDAAQYF. DNA for the CDR3: TGCGCCAGCAGCCAAGGGGACAGGGACGCGGCCCAGTACTTC.

The rearrangement links TRBV7-2 to TRBJ1-2; weak D call: TRBD1 (6 bases). Trimming stripped 5 bases from V and 4 bases from J, with 14 bases between. The CDR3 totals 14 residues. Germline values: CDR1 SGHTA, CDR2 FQGNSA. CDR3 residues: CASSRISGVYGYTF. The CDR3 nucleotides are TGTGCCAGCAGCCGGATATCAGGGGTCTATGGCTACACCTTC.

This clone was observed a few times. The J gene is TRBJ1-5, the V gene TRBV5-8; TRBD1 aligns across 8 bases. The length of the CDR3 is 18 residues. Per the germline V gene, CDR1 is SGHTS and CDR2 is YDEGEE. V shed 4 bases and J 0 bases; nucleotides not matched to a gene: 12. This chain's CDR3 is CASSPGQGASNSNQPQHF. The CDR3 DNA reads as TGTGCCAGCAGCCCTGGACAGGGCGCATCAAATAGCAATCAGCCCCAGCATTTT. The full variable domain, in which reference TRBV5-8 and TRBJ1-5 provide the parts outside the CDR3, is EAGVTQSPTHLIKTRGQQATLRCSPISGHTSVYWYQQALGLGLQFLLWYDEGEERNRGNFPPRFSGRQFPNYSSELNVNALELEDSALYLCASSPGQGASNSNQPQHFGDGTRLSIL.

This chain uses TRBV7-2 with TRBJ2-5, with 10 positions matching TRBD1. The ends lost 1 base at V and 4 bases at J; junction bases unmatched: 3. CDR1 is SGHTA and CDR2 is FQGNSA in the germline V gene. This CDR3 spans 15 amino acids. CDR3 sequence reads: CASSLVGDRGETQYF. The CDR3 bases are TGTGCCAGCAGCTTAGTGGGGGACAGGGGAGAGACCCAGTACTTC. Full variable domain (remainder filled in from reference TRBV7-2 and TRBJ2-5): GAGVSQSPSNKVTEKGKDVELRCDPISGHTALYWYRQSLGQGLEFLIYFQGNSAPDKSGLPSDRFSAERTGGSVSTLTIQRTQQEDSAVYLCASSLVGDRGETQYFGPGTRLLVL.

This chain connects TRBV18 to TRBJ2-5; weak D call: TRBD1 (6 bases). V shed 4 bases and J shed 1 base, with 13 bases lying between them. Germline CDR1 reads KGHSH; CDR2 reads LQKENI. The CDR3 is 15 residues long. CDR3: CASSLLTGFQETQYF. The CDR3, as DNA: TGTGCCAGCTCACTTTTGACAGGTTTCCAAGAGACCCAGTACTTC.